This T cell receptor (beta chain) is from a study of cytomegalovirus exposure and HLA in healthy donors. In the study overall: Drawn from HLA-typed donors, tens of millions of unique TCRs were held in an early data release.

Overall study findings and caveats: When analyzed later, the rates of TCR association showed variation by HLA locus, with DRB1 the most and HLA-C the fewest.

This PCR relied on a set of 60 Vbeta primers and 13 Jbeta primers. Using immunoSEQ multiplex PCR, the repertoire was profiled, and TCRdb retains in-frame clones only, with some absent. The data hold under 250,000 clones, with roughly four fifths observed a single time. There are 15 residues in the CDR3. Deletions cut 2 bases from V and 0 bases from J, with 10 bases between. CDR1 and CDR2 from the germline V gene are KGHSH and LQKENI. This clone appeared a single time. Its antigen is undetermined. The sequencing sample was made of PBMCs. The origin of this receptor is a man aged 30-40 years in good health and CMV-seronegative. The chain employs TRBV18 and TRBJ1-1, with D perhaps matching TRBD1 (6 bases). The CDR3 DNA reads as TGTGCCAGCTCACCAGGGACAAGCATGAACACTGAAGCTTTCTTT. Translation gives CASSPGTSMNTEAFF.